This T cell receptor beta chain is from a study of graft-versus-host responses after intestinal transplantation. As for the study in general: Isolated intestinal, liver-intestinal, or multivisceral transplants were what recipients had. For 2 to 4 years after anti-thymocyte globulin induction, all recipients took tacrolimus and steroids. Study-level points and caveats: Allograft clonal ratios (graft-versus-host to host-versus-graft) were high in patients who had graft-donor T cell macrochimerism. Early HvG declines after transplant were associated with peak circulating GvH clone levels.

As to this clone: Its antigen is unidentified.

Generated by immunoSEQ multiplex PCR, the TCRdb table keeps only in-frame clones and is missing some. This sample has just over 85,000 clones, with 80% to 95% found just once. The CDR3 runs 16 residues. The germline CDR1 and CDR2 sequences are LGHNA and YNFKEQ. V lost 4 bases, J lost 0 bases, and 4 bases stayed unmatched. Sequenced here: unstimulated CD8+ T cells sorted from spleen or lymph node cells, sampled before transplant. The genes are TRBV4-2 and TRBJ2-7, with 12 bases matching TRBD2. The source of this sequence is a human donor who was the organ donor for an intestinal transplant. The CDR3 protein is CASSLLAGGSSYEQYF. The CDR3 DNA is TGTGCCAGCAGCCTACTAGCGGGGGGAAGCTCCTACGAGCAGTACTTC.